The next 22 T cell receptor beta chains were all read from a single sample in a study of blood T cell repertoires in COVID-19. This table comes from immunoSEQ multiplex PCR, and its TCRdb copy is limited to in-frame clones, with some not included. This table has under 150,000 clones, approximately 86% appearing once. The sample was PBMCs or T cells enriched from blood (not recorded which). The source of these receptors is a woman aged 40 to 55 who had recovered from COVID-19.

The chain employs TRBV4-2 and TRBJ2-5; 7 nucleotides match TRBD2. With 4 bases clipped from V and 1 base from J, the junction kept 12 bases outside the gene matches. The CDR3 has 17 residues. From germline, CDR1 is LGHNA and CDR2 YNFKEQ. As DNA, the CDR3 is TGTGCCAGCAGCCCCCAGGAGGGAGGGCCTCTCCAAGAGACCCAGTACTTC. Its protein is CASSPQEGGPLQETQYF.

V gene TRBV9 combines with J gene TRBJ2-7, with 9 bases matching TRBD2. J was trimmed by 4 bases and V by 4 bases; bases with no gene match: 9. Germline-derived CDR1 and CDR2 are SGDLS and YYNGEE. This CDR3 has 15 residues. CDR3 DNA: TGTGCCAGCAGCCCCCGCCTAGCGGGGTTTTACGAGCAGTACTTC. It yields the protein CASSPRLAGFYEQYF.

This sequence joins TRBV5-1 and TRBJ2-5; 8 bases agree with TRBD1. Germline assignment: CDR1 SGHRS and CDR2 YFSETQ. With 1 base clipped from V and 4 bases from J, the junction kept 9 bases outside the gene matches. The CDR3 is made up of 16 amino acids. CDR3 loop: CASSLQGASGAETQYF. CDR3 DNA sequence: TGCGCCAGCAGCTTGCAGGGGGCCTCAGGGGCAGAGACCCAGTACTTC.

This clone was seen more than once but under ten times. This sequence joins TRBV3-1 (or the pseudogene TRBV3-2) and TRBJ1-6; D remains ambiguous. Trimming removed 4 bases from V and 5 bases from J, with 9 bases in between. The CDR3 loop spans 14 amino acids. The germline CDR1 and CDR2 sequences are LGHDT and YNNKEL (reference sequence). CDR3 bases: TGTGCCAGCAGCCCTTCGTCTGATAATTCACCCCTCCACTTT. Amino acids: CASSPSSDNSPLHF.

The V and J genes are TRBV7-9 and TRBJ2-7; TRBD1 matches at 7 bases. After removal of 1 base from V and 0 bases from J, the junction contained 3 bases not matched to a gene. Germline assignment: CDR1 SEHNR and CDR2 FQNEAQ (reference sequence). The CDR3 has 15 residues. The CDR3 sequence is CASSLGGQNSYEQYF. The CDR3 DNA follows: TGTGCCAGCAGCTTAGGGGGACAGAACTCCTACGAGCAGTACTTC.

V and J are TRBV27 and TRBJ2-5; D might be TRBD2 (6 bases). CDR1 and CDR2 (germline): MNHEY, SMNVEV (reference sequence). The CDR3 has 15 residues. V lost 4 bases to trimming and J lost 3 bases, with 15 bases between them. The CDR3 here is CASSSITGSKETQYF. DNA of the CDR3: TGTGCCAGCAGTTCAATAACCGGGAGCAAAGAGACCCAGTACTTC.

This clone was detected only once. CDR3 bases: TGTGCCAGTAGTAAACAGGGGGCTTTCGTCAATGAGCAGTTCTTC. This gives the protein CASSKQGAFVNEQFF. The J gene is TRBJ2-1, the V gene TRBV19; 9 bases match TRBD1. Losses at the gene ends were 4 bases for V and 6 bases for J; bases not matched to a gene: 7. The germline CDR1 and CDR2 sequences are LNHDA and SQIVND (reference sequence). The CDR3 has 15 residues.

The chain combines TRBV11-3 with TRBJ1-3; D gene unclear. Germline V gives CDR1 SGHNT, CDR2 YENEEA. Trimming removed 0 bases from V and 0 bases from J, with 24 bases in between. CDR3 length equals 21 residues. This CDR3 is CASSLDGSLRGLSHSGNTIYF. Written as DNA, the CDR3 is TGTGCCAGCAGCTTAGACGGTTCCCTCCGAGGGCTCAGTCACTCTGGAAACACCATATATTTT.

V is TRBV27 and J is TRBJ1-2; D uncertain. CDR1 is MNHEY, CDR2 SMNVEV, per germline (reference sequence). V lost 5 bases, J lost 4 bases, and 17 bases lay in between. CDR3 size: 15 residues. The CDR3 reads CASSLERVEGYGYTF. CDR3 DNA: TGTGCCAGCAGTCTAGAAAGGGTTGAGGGCTATGGCTACACCTTC.

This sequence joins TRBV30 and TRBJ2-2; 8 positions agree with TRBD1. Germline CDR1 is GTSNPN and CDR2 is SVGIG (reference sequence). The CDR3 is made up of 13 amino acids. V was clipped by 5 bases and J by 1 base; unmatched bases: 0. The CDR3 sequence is CAWGQGNTGELFF. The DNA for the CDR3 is TGTGCCTGGGGACAGGGGAACACCGGGGAGCTGTTTTTT.

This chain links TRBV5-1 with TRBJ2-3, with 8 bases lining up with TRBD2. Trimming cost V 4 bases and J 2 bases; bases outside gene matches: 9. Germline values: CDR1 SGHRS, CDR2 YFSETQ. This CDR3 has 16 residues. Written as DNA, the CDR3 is TGCGCCAGCAGCGTCGGGGGACTAGGGATCACAGATACGCAGTATTTT. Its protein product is CASSVGGLGITDTQYF.

The DNA of the CDR3 is TGCGCCAGCAGCCAAAAGGGCAGCGGGACCTCCACAGATACGCAGTATTTT. Amino acid sequence: CASSQKGSGTSTDTQYF. V and J are TRBV4-1 and TRBJ2-3; 7 bases agree with TRBD2. CDR1 and CDR2 (germline): MGHRA, YSYEKL. This CDR3 contains 17 residues. Germline trimming cut 2 bases from V and 2 bases from J; bases unmatched to any gene: 10.

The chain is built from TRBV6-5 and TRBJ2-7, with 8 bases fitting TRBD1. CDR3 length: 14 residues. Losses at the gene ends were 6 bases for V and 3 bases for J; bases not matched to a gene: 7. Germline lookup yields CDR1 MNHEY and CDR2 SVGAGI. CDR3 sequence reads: CASSPGQVGYEQYF. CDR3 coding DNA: TGTGCCAGCAGCCCGGGACAGGTTGGCTACGAGCAGTACTTC.

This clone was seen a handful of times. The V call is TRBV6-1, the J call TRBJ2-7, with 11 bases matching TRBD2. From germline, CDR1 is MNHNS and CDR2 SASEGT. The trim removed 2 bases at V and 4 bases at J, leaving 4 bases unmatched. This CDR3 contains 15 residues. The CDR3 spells CASSERASGGYEQYF. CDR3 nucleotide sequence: TGTGCCAGCAGTGAACGGGCTAGCGGGGGGTACGAGCAGTACTTC.

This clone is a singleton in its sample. The CDR3 region has the DNA TGTGCCAGCAGCCCACGGGGTAACACCGGGGAGCTGTTTTTT. Translating gives CASSPRGNTGELFF. The chain joins TRBV7-8 to TRBJ2-2; D may be TRBD2 (5 bases). Germline V lookup: CDR1 SGHVS, CDR2 FQNEAQ. V was shortened by 5 bases and J by 2 bases, with 9 bases between the two germline ends. The CDR3 is 14 residues long.

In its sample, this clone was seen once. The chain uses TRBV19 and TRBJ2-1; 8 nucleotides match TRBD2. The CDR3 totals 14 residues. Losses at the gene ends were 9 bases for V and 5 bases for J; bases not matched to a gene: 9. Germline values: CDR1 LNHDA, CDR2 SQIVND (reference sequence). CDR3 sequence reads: CASNPGLGHNEQFF. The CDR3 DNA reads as TGTGCCAGCAATCCGGGACTAGGCCACAATGAGCAGTTCTTC.

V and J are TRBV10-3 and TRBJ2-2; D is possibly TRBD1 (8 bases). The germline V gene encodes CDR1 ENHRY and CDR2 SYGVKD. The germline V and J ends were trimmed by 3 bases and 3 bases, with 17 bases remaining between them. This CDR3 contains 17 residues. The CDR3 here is CAISDPRQGRDTGELFF. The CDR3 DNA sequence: TGTGCCATCAGTGACCCACGACAGGGGAGGGACACCGGGGAGCTGTTTTTT.

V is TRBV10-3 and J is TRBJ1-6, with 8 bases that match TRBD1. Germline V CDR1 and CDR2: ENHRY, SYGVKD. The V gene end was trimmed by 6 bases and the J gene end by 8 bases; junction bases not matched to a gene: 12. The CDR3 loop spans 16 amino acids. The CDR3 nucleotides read TGTGCCATCAGAAACATGACCGGGACAGGCCATTCACCCCTCCACTTT. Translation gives CAIRNMTGTGHSPLHF.

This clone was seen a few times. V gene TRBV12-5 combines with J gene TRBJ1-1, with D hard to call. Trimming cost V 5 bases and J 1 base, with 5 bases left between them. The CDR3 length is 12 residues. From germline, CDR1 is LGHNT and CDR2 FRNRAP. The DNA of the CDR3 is TGTGCTAGTGGTCCTACGAACACTGAAGCTTTCTTT. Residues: CASGPTNTEAFF.

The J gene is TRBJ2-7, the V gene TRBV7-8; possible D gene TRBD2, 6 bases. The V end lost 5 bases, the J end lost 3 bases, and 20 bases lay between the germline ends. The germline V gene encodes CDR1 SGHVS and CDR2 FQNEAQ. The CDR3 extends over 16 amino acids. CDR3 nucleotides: TGTGCCAGCAGCACCAATATGGGGGGAGGCCTCTACGAGCAGTACTTC. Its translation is CASSTNMGGGLYEQYF.

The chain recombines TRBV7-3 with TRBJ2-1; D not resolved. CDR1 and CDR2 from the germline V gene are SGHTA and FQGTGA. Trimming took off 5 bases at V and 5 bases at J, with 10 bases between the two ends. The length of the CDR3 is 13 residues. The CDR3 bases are TGTGCCAGCAGCCAAGCTCCAAACAATGAGCAGTTCTTC. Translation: CASSQAPNNEQFF.

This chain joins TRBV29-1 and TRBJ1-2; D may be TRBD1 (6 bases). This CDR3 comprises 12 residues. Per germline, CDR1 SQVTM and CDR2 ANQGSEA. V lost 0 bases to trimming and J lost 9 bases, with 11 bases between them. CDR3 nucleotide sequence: TGCAGCGTTGAAGACGAACAGGGAAGCTACACCTTC. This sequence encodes CSVEDEQGSYTF.